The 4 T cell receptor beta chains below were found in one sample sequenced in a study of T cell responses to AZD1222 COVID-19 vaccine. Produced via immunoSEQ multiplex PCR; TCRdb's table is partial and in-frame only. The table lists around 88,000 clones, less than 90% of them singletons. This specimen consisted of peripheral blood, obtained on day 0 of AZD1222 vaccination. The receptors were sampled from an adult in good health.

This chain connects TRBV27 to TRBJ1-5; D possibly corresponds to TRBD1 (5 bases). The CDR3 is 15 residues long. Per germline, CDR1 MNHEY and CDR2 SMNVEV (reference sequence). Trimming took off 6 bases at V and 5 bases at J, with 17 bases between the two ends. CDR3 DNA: TGTGCCAGCAGACAGGACGGGACGATTGATCAGCCCCAGCATTTT. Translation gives CASRQDGTIDQPQHF.

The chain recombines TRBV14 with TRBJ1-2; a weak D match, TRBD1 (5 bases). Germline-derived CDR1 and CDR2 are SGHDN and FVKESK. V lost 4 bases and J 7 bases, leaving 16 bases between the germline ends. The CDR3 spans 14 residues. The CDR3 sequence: CASSPGDGRTGYTF. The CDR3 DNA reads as TGTGCCAGCAGCCCGGGGGACGGACGTACTGGCTACACCTTC.

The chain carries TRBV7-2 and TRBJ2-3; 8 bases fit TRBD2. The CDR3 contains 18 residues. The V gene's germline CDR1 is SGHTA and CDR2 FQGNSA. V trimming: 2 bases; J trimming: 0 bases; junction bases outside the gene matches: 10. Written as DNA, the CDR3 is TGTGCCAGCAGCTTAATAGTAGCGGGGTGGGCTAGCACAGATACGCAGTATTTT. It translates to CASSLIVAGWASTDTQYF. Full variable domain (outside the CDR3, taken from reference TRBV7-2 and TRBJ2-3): GAGVSQSPSNKVTEKGKDVELRCDPISGHTALYWYRQSLGQGLEFLIYFQGNSAPDKSGLPSDRFSAERTGGSVSTLTIQRTQQEDSAVYLCASSLIVAGWASTDTQYFGPGTRLTVL.

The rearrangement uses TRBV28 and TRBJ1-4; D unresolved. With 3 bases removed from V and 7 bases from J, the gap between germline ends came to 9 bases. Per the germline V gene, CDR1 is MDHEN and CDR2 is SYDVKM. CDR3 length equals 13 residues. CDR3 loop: CASSLDLGEKLFF. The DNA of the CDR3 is TGTGCCAGCAGTTTGGACTTAGGTGAAAAACTGTTTTTT.